This T cell receptor beta chain was identified in a study of T cell responses to AZD1222 COVID-19 vaccine. Whole-study results and caveats: All repertoire sampling was performed exclusively after the peak T cell response.

A single count supports this clone. What it binds is not known. Both about-4-week and about-12-week second-dose recipients were combined. Profiled with immunoSEQ multiplex PCR; TCRdb holds only in-frame clones, not every one. The data hold fewer than 200,000 clones, with 85% to 90% observed a single time. CDR3 size: 15 residues. Germline CDR1 and CDR2: LGHNA and YSLEER. V lost 0 bases and J 13 bases, leaving 20 bases between the germline ends. The sequence came from an adult who received the AZD1222 COVID-19 vaccine. The material was peripheral blood, obtained 28 days after the second AZD1222 dose. This chain uses TRBV4-3 with TRBJ2-3; D gene ambiguous. The CDR3 coding sequence is TGCGCCAGCAGCCAAGATGCTTTATCAAGGGATCCCAAGTATTTT. Amino acids: CASSQDALSRDPKYF.